The following is a T cell receptor beta chain sequence with its context. Its binding antigen is unknown. No quality values exist for individual bases; no much larger clone is one base distant. CDR1 is given as SGDLS and CDR2 as YYNGEE, both from the germline V gene. V lost 4 bases and J lost 0 bases; the stretch between them is 14 bases long. The CDR3 spans 16 residues, from the cysteine through the phenylalanine. Only the CDR3 portion is preserved as DNA: 48 bases, with reading frame beginning at the first base. The sample originates from a study of technical replicates of blood from a few donors (dated by TCRdb to between 2016 and 2019). The library was prepared using the immunoSEQ multiplex PCR assay. Not all clones reach the TCRdb copy of this immuneACCESS table, which keeps in-frame sequences only. Checked studies attribute under half of the gap to unresolved V genes and leave the rest unexplained. This sample gives 12,000 or so clones in total; roughly 92% of them show up just once. 8.5% of the sample is held by the ten biggest clonotypes.

The source of this sequence is a human donor in good health. The rearranged segments are TRBV9 and TRBJ1-3; tentative D gene TRBD1, with 5 bases matching. What was sequenced was PBMCs. The bases read TGTGCCAGCAGCCGACAGCCATCTAACTCTGGAAACACCATATATTTT. Translated, it gives CASSRQPSNSGNTIYF.